These 8 T cell receptor beta chains were sequenced from one sample in a study of Tregs in tolerant kidney transplant recipients. Assay: immunoSEQ multiplex PCR; the TCRdb copy retains only in-frame clones and omits some. Its clone listing holds about 30,000 clones. The sequencing used CD8+ T cells from blood, collected before the transplant. The receptors stem from a human donor who received a combined kidney and bone marrow transplant.

A word on this clone: The sequenced fragment ends 3 residues before the CDR3 boundary, so the rest is inferred from the germline J gene. The chain recombines TRBV5-3 with TRBJ2-7; 9 bases align to TRBD1. TRBV5-3 is given ORF status, its function remaining uncertain. The ends lost 0 bases at V and 6 bases at J; junction bases unmatched: 13. This CDR3 has 17 residues. CDR3 bases read: TGTGCCAGAAGCTTGGGGTGTTGGACAGGGGCGATTGCCGAG. This translates into CARSLGCWTGAIAE. The CDR3 reads in full as CARSLGCWTGAIAEQYF.

The covered CDR3 bases are TGTGCCAGCAGCCCCATTCAGGCCGGGGAG. It yields the protein CASSPIQAGE. The CDR3 reads in full as CASSPIQAGELFF. The chain recombines TRBV7-2 with TRBJ2-2; no clear D. The read halts 3 residues ahead of the CDR3 end, with the missing end drawn from the germline J gene. V shed 5 bases and J shed 6 bases, with 10 bases lying between them. The germline CDR1 and CDR2 sequences are SGHTA and FQGNSA. This CDR3 has 13 amino acids. Looking up the rest from reference TRBV7-2 and TRBJ2-2 gives the full variable domain: GAGVSQSPSNKVTEKGKDVELRCDPISGHTALYWYRQSLGQGLEFLIYFQGNSAPDKSGLPSDRFSAERTGGSVSTLTIQRTQQEDSAVYLCASSPIQAGELFFGEGSRLTVL.

Notes on this clone: The CDR3 extends 3 residues past the end of the read, so its final part is completed from the germline J gene. This chain uses TRBV10-3 with TRBJ2-7; D is undetermined. Germline V gives CDR1 ENHRY, CDR2 SYGVKD. The CDR3 runs to 14 residues. V lost 0 bases to trimming and J lost 3 bases, with 9 bases between them. The sequenced CDR3 bases are TGTGCCATCAGTGAGTCGGGCAGGAGCTACGAG. This codes for CAISESGRSYE. The entire CDR3 sequence reads CAISESGRSYEQYF.

Comment on this clone: The read ends 3 residues early relative to the CDR3; the germline J gene fills the gap. V and J are TRBV19 and TRBJ2-7; 7 bases line up with TRBD2. V lost 4 bases, J lost 3 bases, and 3 bases stayed unmatched. The CDR3 is 13 amino acids. Germline V gene sequence: CDR1 LNHDA, CDR2 SQIVND (reference sequence). This CDR3 is CASSSGGFYEQYF. Partial CDR3 DNA: TGTGCCAGTAGTAGCGGGGGATTCTACGAG.

The part of the CDR3 DNA that was read is TGTGCCAGCAGTACTGGACAGGCGGGCATGAACACTGAA. Translation: CASSTGQAGMNTE. The whole CDR3 reads CASSTGQAGMNTEAFF. V gene TRBV6-2 or TRBV6-3 combines with J gene TRBJ1-1; the match to TRBD1 covers 7 bases. Coverage ceases 3 residues before the CDR3 finishes, and the germline J gene fills in the end. The CDR3 covers 16 residues. V gave up 5 bases and J gave up 0 bases; unmatched junction bases: 9. Germline-derived CDR1 and CDR2 are MNHEY and SVGEGT.

About this clone itself: Read sequence stops 3 residues before the CDR3 end, and the germline J gene provides the missing end. The V and J genes are TRBV5-4 and TRBJ2-7, with 8 bases that match TRBD1. V lost 4 bases and J lost 5; bases outside the gene matches: 2. This CDR3 has 12 residues. Per the germline V gene, CDR1 is SGHNT and CDR2 is YYREEE (reference sequence). This CDR3 reads CASSRTGNEQYF. The sequenced part of the CDR3 DNA is TGTGCCAGCAGCCGGACAGGGAACGAG.

Concerning this clone: Coverage ceases 3 residues before the CDR3 finishes, and the germline J gene fills in the end. This chain links TRBV19 with TRBJ2-7; 12 nucleotides match TRBD2. Trimming at V came to 4 bases and at J to 2 bases, leaving 3 bases not matched to a gene. The CDR3 contains 15 residues. The germline V gene has CDR1 LNHDA and CDR2 SQIVND (reference sequence). The CDR3 loop is CASSSLAGGPYEQYF. CDR3 bases read: TGTGCCAGTAGTAGCCTAGCGGGAGGGCCCTACGAG.

Details on this clone: The read ends 3 residues before the CDR3 terminus; that terminus is restored from the germline J gene. The chain links TRBV19 to TRBJ2-1, with D possibly matching TRBD2 (5 bases). The CDR3 runs to 14 residues. Trimming stripped 7 bases from V and 5 bases from J, with 15 bases between. The V gene's germline CDR1 is LNHDA and CDR2 SQIVND (reference sequence). CDR3 sequence reads: CASTVTTNDNEQFF. The sequenced part of the CDR3 DNA is TGTGCCAGTACGGTGACTACAAACGACAATGAG. The full variable domain, with the rest looked up from reference TRBV19 and TRBJ2-1, is DGGITQSPKYLFRKEGQNVTLSCEQNLNHDAMYWYRQDPGQGLRLIYYSQIVNDFQKGDIAEGYSVSREKKESFPLTVTSAQKNPTAFYLCASTVTTNDNEQFFGPGTRLTVL.